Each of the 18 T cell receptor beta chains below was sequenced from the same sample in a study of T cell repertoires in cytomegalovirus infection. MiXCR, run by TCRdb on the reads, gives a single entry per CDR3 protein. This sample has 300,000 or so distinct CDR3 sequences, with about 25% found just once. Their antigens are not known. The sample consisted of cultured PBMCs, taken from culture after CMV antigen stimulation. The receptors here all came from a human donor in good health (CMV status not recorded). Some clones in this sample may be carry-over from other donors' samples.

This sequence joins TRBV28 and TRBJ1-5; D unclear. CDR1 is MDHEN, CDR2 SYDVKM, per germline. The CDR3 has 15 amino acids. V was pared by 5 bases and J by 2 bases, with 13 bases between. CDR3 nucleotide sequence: TGTGCCAGCAGTCCGCATCGAGGTGGCAATCAGCCCCAGCATTTT. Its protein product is CASSPHRGGNQPQHF.

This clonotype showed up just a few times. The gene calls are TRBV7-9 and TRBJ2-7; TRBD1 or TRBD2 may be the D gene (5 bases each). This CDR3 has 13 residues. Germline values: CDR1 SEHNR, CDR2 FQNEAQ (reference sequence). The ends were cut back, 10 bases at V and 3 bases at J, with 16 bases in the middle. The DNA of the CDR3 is TGTGCCACATCCGGGGACGGACTCTACGAGCAGTACTTC. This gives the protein CATSGDGLYEQYF. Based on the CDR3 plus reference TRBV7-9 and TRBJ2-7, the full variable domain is DTGVSQNPRHKITKRGQNVTFRCDPISEHNRLYWYRQTLGQGPEFLTYFQNEAQLEKSRLLSDRFSAERPKGSFSTLEIQRTEQGDSAMYLCATSGDGLYEQYFGPGTRLTVT.

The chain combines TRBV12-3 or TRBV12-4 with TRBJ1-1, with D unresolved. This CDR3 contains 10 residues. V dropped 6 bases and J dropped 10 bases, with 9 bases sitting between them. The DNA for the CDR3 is TGTGCCAGCAGCTCGACACTAGCTTTCTTT. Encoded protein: CASSSTLAFF.

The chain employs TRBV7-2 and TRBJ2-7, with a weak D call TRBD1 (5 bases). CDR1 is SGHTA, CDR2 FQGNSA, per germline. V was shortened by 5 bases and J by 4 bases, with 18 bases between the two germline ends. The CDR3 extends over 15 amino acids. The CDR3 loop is CASSPRLGPSYEQYF. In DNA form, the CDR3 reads TGTGCCAGCAGCCCCCGGCTGGGGCCCTCGTACGAGCAGTACTTC.

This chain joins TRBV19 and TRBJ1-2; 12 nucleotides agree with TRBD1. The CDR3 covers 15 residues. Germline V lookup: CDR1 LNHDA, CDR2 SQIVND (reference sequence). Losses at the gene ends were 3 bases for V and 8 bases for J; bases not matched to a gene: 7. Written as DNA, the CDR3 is TGTGCCAGTAGTATTACCGGGACAGGGGGCTTCGGCTACACCTTC. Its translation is CASSITGTGGFGYTF.

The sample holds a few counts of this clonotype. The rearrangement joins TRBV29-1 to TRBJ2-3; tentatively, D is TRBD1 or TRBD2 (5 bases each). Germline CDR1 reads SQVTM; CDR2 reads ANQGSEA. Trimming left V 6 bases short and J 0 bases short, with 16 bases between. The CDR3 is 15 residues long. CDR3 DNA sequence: TGCAGCGTCTCCGGGACCCCGCCGAGCACAGATACGCAGTATTTT. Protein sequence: CSVSGTPPSTDTQYF.

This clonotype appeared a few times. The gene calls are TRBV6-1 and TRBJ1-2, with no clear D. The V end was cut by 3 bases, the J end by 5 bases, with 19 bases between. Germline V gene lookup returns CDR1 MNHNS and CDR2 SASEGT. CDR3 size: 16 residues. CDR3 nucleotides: TGTGCCAGCAGTGAGACCTCGGCCTCAGAGATTTATGGCTACACCTTC. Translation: CASSETSASEIYGYTF.

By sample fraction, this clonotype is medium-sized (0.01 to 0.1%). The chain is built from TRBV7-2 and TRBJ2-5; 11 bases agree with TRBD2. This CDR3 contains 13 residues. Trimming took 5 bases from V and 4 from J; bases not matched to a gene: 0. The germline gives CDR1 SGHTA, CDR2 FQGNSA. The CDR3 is CASSGLAGETQYF. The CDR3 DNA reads TGTGCCAGCAGCGGACTAGCGGGAGAGACCCAGTACTTC.

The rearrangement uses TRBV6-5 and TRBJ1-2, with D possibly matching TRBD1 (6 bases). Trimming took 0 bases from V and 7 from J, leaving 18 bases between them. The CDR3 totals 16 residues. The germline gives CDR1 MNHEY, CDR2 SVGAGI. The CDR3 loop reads CASSYSIRDTQRGYTF. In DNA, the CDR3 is TGTGCCAGCAGTTACTCGATCAGGGACACCCAACGTGGCTACACCTTC.

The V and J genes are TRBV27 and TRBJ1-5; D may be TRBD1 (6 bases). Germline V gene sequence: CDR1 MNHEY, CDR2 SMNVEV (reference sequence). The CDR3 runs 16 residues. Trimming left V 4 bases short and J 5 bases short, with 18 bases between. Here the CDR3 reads CASSYSGTQRHQPQHF. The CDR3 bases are TGTGCCAGCAGTTATTCCGGGACACAGAGGCATCAGCCCCAGCATTTT.

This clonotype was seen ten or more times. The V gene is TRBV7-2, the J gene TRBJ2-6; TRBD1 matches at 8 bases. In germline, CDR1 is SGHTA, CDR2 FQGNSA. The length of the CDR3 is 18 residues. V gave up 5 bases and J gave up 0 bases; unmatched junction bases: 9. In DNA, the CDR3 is TGTGCCAGCAGCATCTCCGGGACAGGAATCTCTGGGGCCAACGTCCTGACTTTC. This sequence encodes CASSISGTGISGANVLTF. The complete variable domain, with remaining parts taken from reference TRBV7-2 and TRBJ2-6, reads GAGVSQSPSNKVTEKGKDVELRCDPISGHTALYWYRQSLGQGLEFLIYFQGNSAPDKSGLPSDRFSAERTGGSVSTLTIQRTQQEDSAVYLCASSISGTGISGANVLTFGAGSRLTVL.

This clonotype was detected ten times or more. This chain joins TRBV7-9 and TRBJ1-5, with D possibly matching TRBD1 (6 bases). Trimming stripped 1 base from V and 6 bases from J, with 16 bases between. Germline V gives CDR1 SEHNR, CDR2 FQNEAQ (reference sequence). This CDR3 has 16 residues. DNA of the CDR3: TGTGCCAGCAGCTTAGGCCGCCCAGGGGTCGGTCAGCCCCAGCATTTT. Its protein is CASSLGRPGVGQPQHF.

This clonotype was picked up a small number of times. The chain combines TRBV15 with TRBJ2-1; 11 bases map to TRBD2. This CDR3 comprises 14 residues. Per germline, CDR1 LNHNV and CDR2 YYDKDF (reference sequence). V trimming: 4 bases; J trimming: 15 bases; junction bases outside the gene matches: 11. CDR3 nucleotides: TGTGCCACCAGCACAGGTAGCGGGAGGGGACCCGCGTTCTTC. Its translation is CATSTGSGRGPAFF.

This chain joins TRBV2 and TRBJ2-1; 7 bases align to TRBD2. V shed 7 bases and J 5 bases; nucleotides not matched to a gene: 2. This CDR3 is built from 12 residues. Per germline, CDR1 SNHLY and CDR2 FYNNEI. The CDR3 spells CASIGGDNEQFF. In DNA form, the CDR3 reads TGTGCCAGCATTGGGGGGGACAATGAGCAGTTCTTC.

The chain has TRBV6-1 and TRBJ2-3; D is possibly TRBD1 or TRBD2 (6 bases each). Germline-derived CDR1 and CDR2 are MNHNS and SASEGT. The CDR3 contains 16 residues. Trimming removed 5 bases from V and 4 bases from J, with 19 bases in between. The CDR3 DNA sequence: TGTGCCAGCAGTTACCGGGGGCCTTTACCATCAGATACGCAGTATTTT. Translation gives CASSYRGPLPSDTQYF.

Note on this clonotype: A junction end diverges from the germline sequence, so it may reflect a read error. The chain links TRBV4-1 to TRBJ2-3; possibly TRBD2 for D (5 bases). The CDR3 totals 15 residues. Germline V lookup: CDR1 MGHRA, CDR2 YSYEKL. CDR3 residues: CASNPSAESTDTQYF. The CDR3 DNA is TGTGCCAGCAACCCCTCAGCGGAGAGCACAGATACGCAGTATTTT.

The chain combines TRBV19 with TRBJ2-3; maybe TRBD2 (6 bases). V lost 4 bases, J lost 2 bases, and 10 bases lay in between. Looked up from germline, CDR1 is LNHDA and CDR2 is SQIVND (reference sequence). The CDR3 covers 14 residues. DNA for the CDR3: TGTGCCAGTAGTAAGCGGGCGGTCACAGATACGCAGTATTTT. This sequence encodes CASSKRAVTDTQYF.

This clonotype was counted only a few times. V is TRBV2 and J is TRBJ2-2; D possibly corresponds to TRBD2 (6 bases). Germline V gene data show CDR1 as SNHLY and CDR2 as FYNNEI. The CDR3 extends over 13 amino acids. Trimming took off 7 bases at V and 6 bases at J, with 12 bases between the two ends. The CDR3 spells CASKASVPGELFF. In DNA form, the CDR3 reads TGTGCCAGCAAAGCTAGCGTTCCCGGGGAGCTGTTTTTT.